This T cell receptor (beta chain) was documented in a study of neurological immune-mediated disorders. The cDNA was produced through 5'RACE with 10-nucleotide random UMIs. TCRdb re-called the 5' RACE reads with MiXCR, one entry per CDR3 protein. Of about 51,000 distinct CDR3 sequences listed, roughly 15% are singletons. This clonotype appeared many times. The length of the CDR3 is 14 residues. Trimming removed 5 bases at V and 0 bases at J, with 7 bases between. The V gene's germline CDR1 is PRHDT and CDR2 FYEKMQ (reference sequence). The chain uses TRBV13 and TRBJ1-4; D is ambiguous. The sequence derives from a man between 60 and 70 years old in good health. Sequenced: PBMCs. The DNA of the CDR3 is TGTGCCAGCAGCGCCCGTGCAACTAATGAAAAACTGTTTTTT. Translated: CASSARATNEKLFF.